This T cell receptor (beta chain) was recorded in a study of blood T cell repertoires in COVID-19. The germline V and J ends were trimmed by 1 base and 2 bases, with 12 bases remaining between them. The CDR3 length is 15 residues. The V gene's germline CDR1 is LGHNA and CDR2 YNFKEQ. Authors' data handling: Reference gene primers were amplified, and this amplification served to estimate nucleated cell counts. Some clones are missing from TCRdb's copy, which holds only in-frame ones; the method was immunoSEQ multiplex PCR. The DNA was the basis for D and trimming; V, J and clone size are from that table. There are approximately 300,000 clones in the sample; 75% to 95% occur only once, and 6.5% to 8% lies in the top ten. The table lists this clone with a few counts.

Material for sequencing was peripheral blood. The sequence derives from a woman aged 25 to 39 with COVID-19, enrolled during active disease. This sequence joins TRBV4-2 and TRBJ2-7; D is possibly TRBD2 (5 bases). The CDR3 DNA reads as TGTGCCAGCAGCCAAGCAGCGGACCTTACCTACGAGCAGTACTTC. Translating it yields CASSQAADLTYEQYF.